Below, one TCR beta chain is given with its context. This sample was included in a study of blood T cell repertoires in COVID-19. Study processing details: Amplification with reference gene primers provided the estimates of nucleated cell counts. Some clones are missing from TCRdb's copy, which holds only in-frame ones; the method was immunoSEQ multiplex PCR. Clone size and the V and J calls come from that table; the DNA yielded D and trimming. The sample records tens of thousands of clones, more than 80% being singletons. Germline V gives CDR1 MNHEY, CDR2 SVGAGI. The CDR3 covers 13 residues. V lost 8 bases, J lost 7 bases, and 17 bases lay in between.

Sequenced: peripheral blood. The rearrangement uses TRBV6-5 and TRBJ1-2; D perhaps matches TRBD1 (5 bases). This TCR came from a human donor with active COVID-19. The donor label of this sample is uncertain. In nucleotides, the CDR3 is TGTGCCAGCCAGGGAGGTCAAGGTGTTGGCTACACCTTC. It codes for CASQGGQGVGYTF.